This paragraph reports one T cell receptor beta chain. The antigen it binds to is not known. The input lacks base qualities; no much larger clone sits a single base away. These data belong to a study of CD8 T cells in Susac syndrome (dated by TCRdb to the late 2010s). In the study overall: Of the Susac syndrome patients who were sequenced, roughly six had clinically active disease and roughly 8 were in clinical remission. At blood withdrawal, Susac syndrome patients were either therapy-naive, taking corticosteroids (in some cases with IVIg as well), or taking IVIg alone. The study compared CD8+ T cell repertoire clonality among 12 healthy donors, approximately 14 Susac syndrome patients and 15 multiple sclerosis patients. The study used repertoire sequencing to test whether antigen drove CD8+ T cell activation and differentiation in Susac syndrome. The paper as a whole reports these results and caveats: Roughly 15 and five Susac-specific public clones were found in the total CD8+ and CD8+ TEMRA repertoires, respectively. CD8+ repertoires in Susac syndrome showed clonal expansion, which was highest in CD8+ TEMRA cells and was greater in clinically active patients than in remitting patients. The study acknowledged that relatively few individuals were included in the TCR sequencing and HLA analysis.

According to the germline V gene (reference sequence), CDR1 reads DFQATT and CDR2 reads SNEGSKA. The CDR3 contains 16 residues, cysteine and phenylalanine counted. The DNA shown is the 48-base CDR3, in frame from base 1. After removal of 6 bases from V and 2 bases from J, the junction retains 14 bases not matched to a gene. Peripheral blood CD8+ and CD4+ T cells from healthy donors, Susac syndrome patients and multiple sclerosis patients were profiled using high-throughput TCR beta sequencing. The Susac syndrome patients fulfilled recently defined diagnostic criteria for definite or probable disease. Bulk CD8+ and CD4+ T cells were purified by magnetic negative isolation, whereas CD8+ TEMRA cells were enriched by FACS. Blood was collected in EDTA tubes and processed within 24 hours, with PBMCs isolated through density gradient centrifugation. PBMCs intended for TCR sequencing were frozen in liquid nitrogen and were later thawed in a 37 degrees C water bath. The sorted or isolated CD4+, CD8+ and CD8+ TEMRA cells reached a purity of at least 90%.

RNA was extracted with the RNeasy kit and roughly 0.45 to 1 ug was reverse transcribed using random hexamers. TCR beta CDR3 regions were amplified with the immunoSEQ multiplex PCR assay covering 54 Vbeta and 13 Jbeta segments. PCR amplification bias was corrected using a synthetic template baseline for primer optimization and computational correction. In the source study's methods: Reads were assigned to V, D and J genes according to IMGT and analyzed in immunoSEQ Analyzer, with only productive sequences retained. Clonality was computed as one minus Shannon entropy normalized by log2 of the number of productive unique sequences. For each patient and control, public and private clones were evaluated within the 100 most prevalent clones. A clone was defined as Susac-specific if it was absent from the healthy and MS cohorts, from 1052 published viral clones and from other ImmuneACCESS disease sequences. TCRdb cleaned the public reads at Q25 with fastp, built clones with MiXCR and kept in-frame beta chains. For every CDR3 protein sequence, its rows merge into one entry that carries the most common genes and DNA. The V and J calls were determined by TCRdb, not by the authors. This sample gives approximately 190,000 distinct CDR3 sequences in total; roughly 94% of them show up just once. About 0.15% of the sample belongs to the ten largest clones.

This receptor was identified in a human donor with Susac syndrome. The V and J genes are TRBV20-1 and TRBJ2-3, with 7 central nucleotides matching TRBD1. Sequencing was done on a sample of CD8+ T cells from PBMCs. DNA sequence: TGCAGTGCCGGGGACAGCGCTCTATTTCTCACAGATACGCAGTATTTT. Its translation is CSAGDSALFLTDTQYF.